The 14 T cell receptor beta chains reported below all come from one sample, sequenced in a study of blood T cell repertoires in COVID-19. Libraries were prepared by immunoSEQ multiplex PCR; TCRdb keeps only in-frame clonotypes and omits some of them. The top ten hold 7% to 10% of the sample, which has 130,000 or so clones, about 82% seen once. The material sequenced was peripheral blood. All receptors derive from a woman aged 55-75 years with acute or convalescent COVID-19.

This clone was detected only a few times. The rearrangement joins TRBV11-3 to TRBJ1-6; no clear D. Germline V gene data show CDR1 as SGHNT and CDR2 as YENEEA. The CDR3 loop spans 14 amino acids. V dropped 0 bases and J dropped 7 bases, with 7 bases sitting between them. The CDR3 bases are TGTGCCAGCAGCTTAGACAGCGTAAATTCACCCCTCCACTTT. It is translated as CASSLDSVNSPLHF.

The V gene is TRBV30, the J gene TRBJ1-6; D is undetermined. The V and J ends lost 3 bases and 6 bases respectively, with 9 bases between them. CDR1 is GTSNPN, CDR2 SVGIG, per germline (reference sequence). CDR3 length: 13 amino acids. The CDR3 region has the DNA TGTGCCTGGAGCCCGGGAGGTAATTCACCCCTCCACTTT. This encodes CAWSPGGNSPLHF. Drawing the rest from reference TRBV30 and TRBJ1-6, the complete variable domain is SQTIHQWPATLVQPVGSPLSLECTVEGTSNPNLYWYRQAAGRGLQLLFYSVGIGQISSEVPQNLSASRPQDRQFILSSKKLLLSDSGFYLCAWSPGGNSPLHFGNGTRLTVT.

The DNA of the CDR3 is TGTGCCAGCAGCGTGACCGGGACAGGGAGCTCTGGCTACACCTTC. Translating it yields CASSVTGTGSSGYTF. The rearrangement uses TRBV9 and TRBJ1-2; 9 nucleotides agree with TRBD1. The CDR3 extends over 15 amino acids. Germline V gene data show CDR1 as SGDLS and CDR2 as YYNGEE. V shed 2 bases, J shed 7 bases, and the junction held 9 bases outside the gene matches.

This chain links TRBV7-9 with TRBJ2-7, with D possibly TRBD1 on 6 matching bases. Between the trimmed V and J ends, which lost 8 bases and 3 bases, there was a span of 11 bases. CDR3 length equals 12 residues. CDR1 and CDR2 from the germline V gene are SEHNR and FQNEAQ (reference sequence). CDR3 sequence: CASLEQGYEQYF. Here the CDR3 DNA reads TGTGCCAGCTTGGAACAGGGCTACGAGCAGTACTTC.

The genes are TRBV4-1 and TRBJ2-5; a possible D gene is TRBD2 (5 bases). Germline V gives CDR1 MGHRA, CDR2 YSYEKL. This CDR3 contains 18 residues. Trimming took off 2 bases at V and 4 bases at J, with 23 bases between the two ends. CDR3 amino acids: CASSQSQVLPGLRETQYF. CDR3 DNA: TGCGCCAGCAGCCAATCCCAAGTCCTGCCGGGGTTGAGAGAGACCCAGTACTTC.

The chain is built from TRBV27 and TRBJ1-5; 10 nucleotides agree with TRBD1. This CDR3 has 16 residues. The trim removed 6 bases at V and 6 bases at J, leaving 11 bases unmatched. From germline, CDR1 is MNHEY and CDR2 SMNVEV (reference sequence). CDR3 coding DNA: TGTGCCAGCAGCCTGAGAATAGGACAGGGGGGTCAGCCCCAGCATTTT. Translating it yields CASSLRIGQGGQPQHF.

The rearrangement links TRBV11-2 to TRBJ2-1, with D perhaps matching TRBD2 (6 bases). The germline CDR1 and CDR2 sequences are SGHAT and FQNNGV. The CDR3 length is 17 residues. Trimming shortened V by 3 bases and J by 4 bases, and 19 bases separated the two germline ends. This chain's CDR3 is CASSLYLSAGRYNEQFF. The CDR3 DNA reads as TGTGCCAGCAGCTTGTATTTATCGGCGGGGCGATACAATGAGCAGTTCTTC.

The V gene is TRBV7-8, the J gene TRBJ2-5; possible D gene TRBD2, 7 bases. Germline assignment: CDR1 SGHVS and CDR2 FQNEAQ. V was trimmed by 5 bases and J by 1 base, leaving 17 bases between them. The length of the CDR3 is 16 residues. CDR3 DNA sequence: TGTGCCAGCAGCCTGGGGGGGGCGGGGCCCCAAGAGACCCAGTACTTC. It yields the protein CASSLGGAGPQETQYF.

This chain joins TRBV5-4 and TRBJ1-1; D is ambiguous. Germline CDR1 reads SGHNT; CDR2 reads YYREEE (reference sequence). The CDR3 runs 20 residues. Between the trimmed V and J ends, which lost 1 base and 0 bases, there was a span of 25 bases. Written as DNA, the CDR3 is TGTGCCAGCAGCTTGTCGCCCCCTCTCTGGGCCAAAGACATGAACACTGAAGCTTTCTTT. It encodes CASSLSPPLWAKDMNTEAFF.

The V and J genes are TRBV2 and TRBJ1-3, with D uncertain. The V gene's germline CDR1 is SNHLY and CDR2 FYNNEI. V was clipped by 6 bases and J by 8 bases, with 8 bases between them. This CDR3 is 11 amino acids long. The CDR3 loop is CASRRVHTIYF. DNA of the CDR3: TGTGCCAGCAGGAGGGTGCACACCATATATTTT.

The chain couples TRBV6-5 to TRBJ1-1, with 7 bases identical to TRBD1. With V trimmed by 2 bases and J by 1 base, 1 base remained unmatched. Germline-derived CDR1 and CDR2 are MNHEY and SVGAGI. This CDR3 has 14 residues. CDR3 protein: CASSYRQGNTEAFF. CDR3 DNA sequence: TGTGCCAGCAGTTACAGACAGGGGAACACTGAAGCTTTCTTT.

The chain carries TRBV7-3 and TRBJ2-1, with 8 bases lining up with TRBD2. In germline, CDR1 is SGHTA, CDR2 FQGTGA. The CDR3 consists of 15 residues. V shed 1 base and J 3 bases; nucleotides not matched to a gene: 2. The CDR3 DNA reads TGTGCCAGCAGCTTAAAGCGGGGGATCTACAATGAGCAGTTCTTC. Amino acids: CASSLKRGIYNEQFF.

In DNA, the CDR3 is TGTGCCAGCAGCCTTAATGCTCGGGGGGCCACCTACGAGCAGTACTTC. Its translation is CASSLNARGATYEQYF. This chain links TRBV4-2 with TRBJ2-7; maybe TRBD2 (7 bases). This CDR3 region has 16 residues. Trimming shortened V by 4 bases and J by 2 bases, and 18 bases separated the two germline ends. Germline-derived CDR1 and CDR2 are LGHNA and YNFKEQ.

The V gene is TRBV24-1, the J gene TRBJ2-3, with TRBD2 identical over 8 bases. Germline-derived CDR1 and CDR2 are KGHDR and SFDVKD. This CDR3 region has 15 residues. Trimming cost V 6 bases and J 4 bases; bases outside gene matches: 8. The DNA of the CDR3 is TGTGCCACCAGTTCCCGGGGGGGCGGCTCAGATACGCAGTATTTT. This codes for CATSSRGGGSDTQYF.